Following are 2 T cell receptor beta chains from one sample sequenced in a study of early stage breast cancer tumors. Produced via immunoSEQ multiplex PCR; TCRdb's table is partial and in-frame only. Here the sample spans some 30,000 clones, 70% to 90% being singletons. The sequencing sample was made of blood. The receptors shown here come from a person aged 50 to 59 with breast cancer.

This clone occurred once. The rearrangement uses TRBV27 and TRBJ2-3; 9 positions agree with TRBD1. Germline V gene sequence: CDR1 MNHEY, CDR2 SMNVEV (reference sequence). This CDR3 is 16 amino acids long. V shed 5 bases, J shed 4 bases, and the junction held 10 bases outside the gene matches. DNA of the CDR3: TGTGCCAGCAGTCCCGGACAGGGGCGGCGGTCAGATACGCAGTATTTT. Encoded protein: CASSPGQGRRSDTQYF.

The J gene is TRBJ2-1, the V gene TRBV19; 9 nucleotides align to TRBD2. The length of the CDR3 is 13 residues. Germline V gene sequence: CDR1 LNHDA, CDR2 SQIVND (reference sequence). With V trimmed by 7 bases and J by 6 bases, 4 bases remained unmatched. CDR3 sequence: CASMGGGANEQFF. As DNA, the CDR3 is TGTGCCAGTATGGGCGGGGGGGCCAATGAGCAGTTCTTC.